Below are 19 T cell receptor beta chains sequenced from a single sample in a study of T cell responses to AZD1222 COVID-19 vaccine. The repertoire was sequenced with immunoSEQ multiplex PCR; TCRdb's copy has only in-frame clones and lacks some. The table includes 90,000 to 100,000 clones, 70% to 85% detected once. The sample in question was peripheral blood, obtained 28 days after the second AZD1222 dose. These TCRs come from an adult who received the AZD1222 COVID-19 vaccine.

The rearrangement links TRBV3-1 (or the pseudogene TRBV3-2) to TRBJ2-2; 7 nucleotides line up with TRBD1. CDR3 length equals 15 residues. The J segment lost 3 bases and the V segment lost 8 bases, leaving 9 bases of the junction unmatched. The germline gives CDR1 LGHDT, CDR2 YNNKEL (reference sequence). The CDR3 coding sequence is TGTGCCAGCCTCTTTCGGGACAGACACACCGGGGAGCTGTTTTTT. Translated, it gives CASLFRDRHTGELFF.

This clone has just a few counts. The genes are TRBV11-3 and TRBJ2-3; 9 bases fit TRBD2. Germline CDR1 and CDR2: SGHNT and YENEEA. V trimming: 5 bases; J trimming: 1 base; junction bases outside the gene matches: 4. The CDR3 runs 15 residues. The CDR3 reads CASSLIAGGTDTQYF. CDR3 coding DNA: TGTGCCAGCAGCCTCATAGCGGGAGGCACAGATACGCAGTATTTT. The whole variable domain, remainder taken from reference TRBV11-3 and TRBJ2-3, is EAGVVQSPRYKIIEKKQPVAFWCNPISGHNTLYWYLQNLGQGPELLIRYENEEAVDDSQLPKDRFSAERLKGVDSTLKIQPAELGDSAVYLCASSLIAGGTDTQYFGPGTRLTVL.

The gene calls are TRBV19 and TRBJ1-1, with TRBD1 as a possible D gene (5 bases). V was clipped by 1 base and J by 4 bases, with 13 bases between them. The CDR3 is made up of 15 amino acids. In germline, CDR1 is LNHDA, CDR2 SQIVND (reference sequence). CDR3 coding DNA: TGTGCCAGTAGTATAGGACAGCGGAAGTTCACTGAAGCTTTCTTT. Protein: CASSIGQRKFTEAFF.

CDR3 nucleotide sequence: TGTGCCAGCAGTTACAGCAGGGGACTGGCCTCCTACGAGCAGTACTTC. It yields the protein CASSYSRGLASYEQYF. This rearrangement joins TRBV6-2 or TRBV6-3 to TRBJ2-7; either TRBD1 or TRBD2 may fit D (6 bases each). CDR3 length equals 16 residues. CDR1 is MNHEY and CDR2 is SVGEGT in the germline V gene. V lost 2 bases and J lost 0, with 14 bases in between.

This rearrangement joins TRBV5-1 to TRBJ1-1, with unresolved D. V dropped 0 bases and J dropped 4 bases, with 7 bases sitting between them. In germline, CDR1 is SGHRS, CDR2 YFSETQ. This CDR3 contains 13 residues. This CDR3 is CASSLGRGTEAFF. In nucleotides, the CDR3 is TGCGCCAGCAGCTTGGGACGGGGCACTGAAGCTTTCTTT.

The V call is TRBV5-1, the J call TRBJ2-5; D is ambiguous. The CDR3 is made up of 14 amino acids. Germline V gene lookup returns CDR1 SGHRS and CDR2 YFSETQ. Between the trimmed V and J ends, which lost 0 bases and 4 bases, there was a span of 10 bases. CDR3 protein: CASSLGQLTETQYF. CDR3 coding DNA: TGCGCCAGCAGCTTGGGTCAGTTAACAGAGACCCAGTACTTC. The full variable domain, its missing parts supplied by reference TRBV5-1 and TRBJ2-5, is KAGVTQTPRYLIKTRGQQVTLSCSPISGHRSVSWYQQTPGQGLQFLFEYFSETQRNKGNFPGRFSGRQFSNSRSEMNVSTLELGDSALYLCASSLGQLTETQYFGPGTRLLVL.

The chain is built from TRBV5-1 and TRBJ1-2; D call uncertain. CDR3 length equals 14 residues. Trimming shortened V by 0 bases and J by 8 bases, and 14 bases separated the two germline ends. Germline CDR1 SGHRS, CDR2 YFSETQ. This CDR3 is CASSLGGLVEGYTF. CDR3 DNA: TGCGCCAGCAGCTTGGGGGGATTGGTAGAAGGCTACACCTTC.

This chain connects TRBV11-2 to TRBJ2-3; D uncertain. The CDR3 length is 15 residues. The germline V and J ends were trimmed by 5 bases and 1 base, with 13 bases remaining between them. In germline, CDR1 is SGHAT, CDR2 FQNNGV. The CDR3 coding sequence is TGTGCCAGCAGCCCGCTTAGAGTCGGCACAGATACGCAGTATTTT. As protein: CASSPLRVGTDTQYF.

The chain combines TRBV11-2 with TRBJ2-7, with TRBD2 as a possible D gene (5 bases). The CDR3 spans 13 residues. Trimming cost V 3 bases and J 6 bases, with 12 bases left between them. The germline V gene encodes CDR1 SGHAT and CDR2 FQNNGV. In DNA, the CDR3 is TGTGCCAGCAGCTTGTCGCTAGGAGGCGAGCAGTACTTC. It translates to CASSLSLGGEQYF.

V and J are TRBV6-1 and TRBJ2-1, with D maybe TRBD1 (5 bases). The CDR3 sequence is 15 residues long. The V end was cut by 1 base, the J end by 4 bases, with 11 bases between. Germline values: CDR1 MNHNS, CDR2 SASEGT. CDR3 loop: CASSEGQIRYNEQFF. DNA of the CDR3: TGTGCCAGCAGTGAAGGACAGATTAGGTACAATGAGCAGTTCTTC.

The DNA of the CDR3 is TGTGCCAGCTCATCCTTGAAATCCGGACAGGTTGGGGATGATTCACCCCTCCACTTT. Translated: CASSSLKSGQVGDDSPLHF. V usage is TRBV18 and J usage is TRBJ1-6, with 7 positions matching TRBD1. The CDR3 is 19 amino acids. Germline V gene sequence: CDR1 KGHSH, CDR2 LQKENI. J gave up 8 bases and V 5 bases, and 21 bases lay outside the gene matches. Filled out from reference TRBV18 and TRBJ1-6, the complete variable domain reads NAGVMQNPRHLVRRRGQEARLRCSPMKGHSHVYWYRQLPEEGLKFMVYLQKENIIDESGMPKERFSAEFPKEGPSILRIQQVVRGDSAAYFCASSSLKSGQVGDDSPLHFGNGTRLTVT.

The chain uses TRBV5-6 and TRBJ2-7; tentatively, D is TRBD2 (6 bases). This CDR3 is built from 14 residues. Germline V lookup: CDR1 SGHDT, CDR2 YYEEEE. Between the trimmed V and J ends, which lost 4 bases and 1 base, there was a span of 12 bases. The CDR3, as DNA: TGTGCCAGCAGCCCGGGACTTTCGTCCTACGAGCAGTACTTC. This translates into CASSPGLSSYEQYF.

The DNA for the CDR3 is TGTGCCAGCAGCCACACTAGCACTGAAGCTTTCTTT. The encoded protein is CASSHTSTEAFF. V usage is TRBV7-9 and J usage is TRBJ1-1; no firm D call. The CDR3 covers 12 residues. Germline values: CDR1 SEHNR, CDR2 FQNEAQ (reference sequence). Trimming cost V 5 bases and J 4 bases, with 8 bases left between them.

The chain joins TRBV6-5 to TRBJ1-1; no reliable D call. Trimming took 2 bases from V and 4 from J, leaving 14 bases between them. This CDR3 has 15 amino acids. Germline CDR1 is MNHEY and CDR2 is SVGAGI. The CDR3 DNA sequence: TGTGCCAGCAGTTACGCGGGTTGGGCCGGCACTGAAGCTTTCTTT. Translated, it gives CASSYAGWAGTEAFF.

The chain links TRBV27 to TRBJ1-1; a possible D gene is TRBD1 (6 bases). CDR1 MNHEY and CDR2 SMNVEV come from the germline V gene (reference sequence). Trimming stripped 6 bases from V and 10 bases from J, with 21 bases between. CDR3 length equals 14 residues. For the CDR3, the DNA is TGTGCCAGCAGCCTGTCTTTTGGACAGCCGGGAGCTTTCTTT. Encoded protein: CASSLSFGQPGAFF.

The CDR3 protein is CAISEFDEQYF. For the CDR3, the DNA is TGTGCCATCAGTGAGTTTGACGAGCAGTACTTC. The rearrangement links TRBV10-3 to TRBJ2-7; unclear D gene. The CDR3 loop spans 11 amino acids. Germline V gene sequence: CDR1 ENHRY, CDR2 SYGVKD. The V end was cut by 1 base, the J end by 5 bases, with 3 bases between.

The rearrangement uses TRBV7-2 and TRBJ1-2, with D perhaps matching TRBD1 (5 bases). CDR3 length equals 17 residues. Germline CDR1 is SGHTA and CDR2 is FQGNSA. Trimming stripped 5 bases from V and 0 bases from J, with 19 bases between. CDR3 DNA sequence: TGTGCCAGCAGCCTCGGATACCTGGGGGGAGCTAACTATGGCTACACCTTC. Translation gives CASSLGYLGGANYGYTF.

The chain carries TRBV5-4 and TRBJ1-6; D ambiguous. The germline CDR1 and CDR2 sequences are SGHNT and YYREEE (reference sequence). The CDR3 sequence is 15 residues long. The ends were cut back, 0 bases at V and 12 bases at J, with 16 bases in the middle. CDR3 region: CASSLGSGQSGPLHF. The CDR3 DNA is TGTGCCAGCAGCTTGGGGAGTGGGCAGAGCGGACCCCTCCACTTT. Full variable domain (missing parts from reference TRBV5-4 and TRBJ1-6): ETGVTQSPTHLIKTRGQQVTLRCSSQSGHNTVSWYQQALGQGPQFIFQYYREEENGRGNFPPRFSGLQFPNYSSELNVNALELDDSALYLCASSLGSGQSGPLHFGNGTRLTVT.

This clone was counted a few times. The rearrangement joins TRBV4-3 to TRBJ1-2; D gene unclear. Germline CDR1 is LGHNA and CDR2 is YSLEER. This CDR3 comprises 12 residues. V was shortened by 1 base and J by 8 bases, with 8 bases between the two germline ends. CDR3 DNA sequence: TGCGCCAGCAGCCAAGGCATCCGGGGCTACACCTTC. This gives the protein CASSQGIRGYTF.